Sequencing of this TCR beta chain was carried out in a study of Graves' ophthalmopathy and Graves' hyperthyroidism. Study observations and caveats: Predictions made by the model for ophthalmopathy progression reached approximately 71% sensitivity and around 72% specificity.

Germline V gene data show CDR1 as SEHNR and CDR2 as FQNEAQ (reference sequence). V lost 5 bases to trimming and J lost 5 bases, with 15 bases between them. This CDR3 region has 14 residues. For repertoire sequencing, the TCR beta CDR3 regions were amplified from RNA transcripts. The library came from an HTBI-primed first-round RT-PCR and a second-round multiplex PCR. From the multiplex PCR reads, TCRdb called clonotypes with MiXCR, one entry per CDR3 protein. This table holds about 740,000 distinct CDR3 sequences, approximately 40% found once. A remark on this clonotype: Antigen: not known.

V gene TRBV7-9 combines with J gene TRBJ1-1; maybe TRBD1 (5 bases). The sequence was collected from an adult man with Graves' ophthalmopathy. Sequenced sample: peripheral blood. CDR3 amino acids: CASSPQGWGTEAFF. CDR3 coding DNA: TGTGCCAGCAGCCCCCAGGGATGGGGTACTGAAGCTTTCTTT.